A selection of T cell receptor beta chains follows, all from one sample in a study of blood T cell repertoires in COVID-19. Profiled with immunoSEQ multiplex PCR; TCRdb holds only in-frame clones, not every one. The sample yields 430,000 or so clones, 88% seen once. Input material: PBMCs or T cells enriched from blood (not recorded which). The receptors here all came from a woman under 30 who had been exposed to COVID-19. Each CDR3 is given with its conserved first and last residue. The D gene is left open where the match is weak. Not every row has a clone size; where given, it reads once, few, many or a size class.

V gene: TRBV5-1; D gene: TRBD1; J gene: TRBJ1-1; clone size: -; CDR3 DNA: TGCGCCAGCAGCGTGGACAGGGAAGAGGGTGAAGCTTTCTTT; CDR3 protein: CASSVDREEGEAFF
V gene: TRBV21-1; D gene: -; J gene: TRBJ1-5; clone size: -; CDR3 DNA: TGTGCCAGCAGCAACCCTCAGGGGCCGGATGGCAATCAGCCCCAGCATTTT; CDR3 protein: CASSNPQGPDGNQPQHF
V gene: TRBV5-1; D gene: -; J gene: TRBJ1-3; clone size: -; CDR3 DNA: TGCGCCAGCAGCTTGGAGGGGATTGGAAACACCATATATTTT; CDR3 protein: CASSLEGIGNTIYF
V gene: TRBV24-1; D gene: -; J gene: TRBJ2-3; clone size: -; CDR3 DNA: TGTGCCACCAGTCGACAGGGCACAGATACGCAGTATTTT; CDR3 protein: CATSRQGTDTQYF
V gene: TRBV25-1; D gene: TRBD1; J gene: TRBJ1-1; clone size: -; CDR3 DNA: TGTGCCAGCAGTGATCTACAGGGGACCAACACTGAAGCTTTCTTT; CDR3 protein: CASSDLQGTNTEAFF
V gene: TRBV7-8; D gene: -; J gene: TRBJ1-2; clone size: -; CDR3 DNA: TGTGCCACGTGGAGCGGCGTTAACTATGGCTACACCTTC; CDR3 protein: CATWSGVNYGYTF
V gene: TRBV5-4; D gene: -; J gene: TRBJ2-1; clone size: -; CDR3 DNA: TGTGCCAGCAGCGCGGAGGGTGGGGATGAGCAGTTCTTC; CDR3 protein: CASSAEGGDEQFF
V gene: TRBV29-1; D gene: TRBD1; J gene: TRBJ2-1; clone size: -; CDR3 DNA: TGCAGCGTAGCAGGGGGCTTTGACAATGAGCAGTTCTTC; CDR3 protein: CSVAGGFDNEQFF
V gene: TRBV21-1; D gene: -; J gene: TRBJ2-3; clone size: -; CDR3 DNA: -; CDR3 protein: CASSKVAGGTDTQYF
V gene: TRBV19; D gene: -; J gene: TRBJ1-1; clone size: -; CDR3 DNA: TGTGCCAGTAGTATAGGGGGGGTCGGGGGACTTGTGAACACTGAAGCTTTCTTT; CDR3 protein: CASSIGGVGGLVNTEAFF
V gene: TRBV9; D gene: -; J gene: TRBJ1-1; clone size: few; CDR3 DNA: TGTGCCAGCAGCGTAGTTGGACAGAACACTGAAGCTTTCTTT; CDR3 protein: CASSVVGQNTEAFF
V gene: TRBV28; D gene: TRBD2; J gene: TRBJ2-2; clone size: -; CDR3 DNA: TGTGCCAGCAGTTTATGGGGGACTAGCGGAAACACCGGGGAGCTGTTTTTT; CDR3 protein: CASSLWGTSGNTGELFF
V gene: TRBV6-1; D gene: -; J gene: TRBJ1-2; clone size: -; CDR3 DNA: TGTGCCAGCAGTGAAGCGCCGGCTAACTATGGCTACACCTTC; CDR3 protein: CASSEAPANYGYTF
V gene: TRBV6-5; D gene: -; J gene: TRBJ1-6; clone size: -; CDR3 DNA: TGTGCCAGCAGTTTCGACGGGAGCTCCTATAATTCACCCCTCCACTTT; CDR3 protein: CASSFDGSSYNSPLHF
V gene: TRBV28; D gene: TRBD2; J gene: TRBJ2-1; clone size: -; CDR3 DNA: TGTGCCAGCAATCCCGAGGTACGAGCGGGACCCCTTGGGGAGCAGTTCTTC; CDR3 protein: CASNPEVRAGPLGEQFF
V gene: TRBV23-1; D gene: TRBD1; J gene: TRBJ2-3; clone size: -; CDR3 DNA: TGCGCCAGCAGTCAATCTGAAGGGGGCGAGGGGTCCGATACGCAGTATTTT; CDR3 protein: CASSQSEGGEGSDTQYF
V gene: TRBV7-8; D gene: -; J gene: TRBJ2-1; clone size: -; CDR3 DNA: TGTGCCAGCAGGAAGACTGGATTTACCTACAATGAGCAGTTCTTC; CDR3 protein: CASRKTGFTYNEQFF
V gene: TRBV14; D gene: -; J gene: TRBJ2-1; clone size: once; CDR3 DNA: TGTGCCAGCAGCCAAGATCAAGGGGCGGGACTCAAGTACAATGAGCAGTTCTTC; CDR3 protein: CASSQDQGAGLKYNEQFF
V gene: TRBV25-1; D gene: -; J gene: TRBJ1-1; clone size: once; CDR3 DNA: TGTGCCAGCAGTCTCCTGACGGGGGGCCACACTGAAGCTTTCTTT; CDR3 protein: CASSLLTGGHTEAFF
V gene: TRBV3-1/TRBV3-2; D gene: TRBD1; J gene: TRBJ1-2; clone size: -; CDR3 DNA: TGTGCCAGCAGCCAACCCTCCGGGACAGGGGTGTTCAGGAATGGCTACACCTTC; CDR3 protein: CASSQPSGTGVFRNGYTF
V gene: TRBV3-1/TRBV3-2; D gene: TRBD2; J gene: TRBJ2-1; clone size: -; CDR3 DNA: TGTGCCAGCAGCCACGGGACTAGCGGGGGGGCGTACAATGAGCAGTTCTTC; CDR3 protein: CASSHGTSGGAYNEQFF
V gene: TRBV13; D gene: -; J gene: TRBJ2-3; clone size: -; CDR3 DNA: TGTGCCAGCAGCTTAGGACCCCGGGGCACAGATACGCAGTATTTT; CDR3 protein: CASSLGPRGTDTQYF
V gene: TRBV28; D gene: -; J gene: TRBJ1-4; clone size: -; CDR3 DNA: TGTGCCAGCACTCCTGGGGGGGGCCCTGATGAAAAACTGTTTTTT; CDR3 protein: CASTPGGGPDEKLFF
V gene: TRBV28; D gene: -; J gene: TRBJ2-1; clone size: -; CDR3 DNA: TGTGCCAGCAGTTTTAGGAGCGCCAATGAGCAGTTCTTC; CDR3 protein: CASSFRSANEQFF
V gene: TRBV11-2; D gene: TRBD1; J gene: TRBJ1-5; clone size: many; CDR3 DNA: TGTGCCAGCAGCTTCGGACAGGGGGCAGGGCAGCCCCAGCATTTT; CDR3 protein: CASSFGQGAGQPQHF
V gene: TRBV7-2; D gene: TRBD1; J gene: TRBJ2-7; clone size: once; CDR3 DNA: TGTGCCAGCAGCTTAGCCGGACAGGGTACCTACGAGCAGTACTTC; CDR3 protein: CASSLAGQGTYEQYF
V gene: TRBV5-1; D gene: -; J gene: TRBJ1-1; clone size: -; CDR3 DNA: TGCGCCAGCAGTGGGGGTCGGGAGGCTTTCTTT; CDR3 protein: CASSGGREAFF
V gene: TRBV15; D gene: TRBD1; J gene: TRBJ1-5; clone size: -; CDR3 DNA: TGTGCCACTTGGCACGGGACAGGGGATCAGCCCCAGCATTTT; CDR3 protein: CATWHGTGDQPQHF
V gene: TRBV4-1; D gene: -; J gene: TRBJ1-6; clone size: once; CDR3 DNA: TGCGCCAGCAGCCATGATCGGGAATATAATTCACCCCTCCACTTT; CDR3 protein: CASSHDREYNSPLHF
V gene: TRBV19; D gene: TRBD1; J gene: TRBJ1-5; clone size: -; CDR3 DNA: TGTGCCAGTAGTGAGACAGGGGGCAGCAATCAGCCCCAGCATTTT; CDR3 protein: CASSETGGSNQPQHF
V gene: TRBV6-2/TRBV6-3; D gene: TRBD2; J gene: TRBJ2-7; clone size: -; CDR3 DNA: TGTGCCAGCAGTTACTCTGTGGCTAGCGGGAGCGAGCAGTACTTC; CDR3 protein: CASSYSVASGSEQYF
V gene: TRBV3-1/TRBV3-2; D gene: -; J gene: TRBJ2-2; clone size: -; CDR3 DNA: TGTGCCAGCAGCCCCCCCAAGGGGGGGGCGAACACCGGGGAGCTGTTTTTT; CDR3 protein: CASSPPKGGANTGELFF
V gene: TRBV29-1; D gene: -; J gene: TRBJ1-1; clone size: -; CDR3 DNA: TGCAGCGTACTCAGGACACAAGCTTTCTTT; CDR3 protein: CSVLRTQAFF
V gene: TRBV13; D gene: -; J gene: TRBJ1-1; clone size: -; CDR3 DNA: TGTGCCAGCAGCTTAGAAGGAGCCACGAGGACTGAAGCTTTCTTT; CDR3 protein: CASSLEGATRTEAFF
V gene: TRBV14; D gene: -; J gene: TRBJ1-2; clone size: -; CDR3 DNA: TGTGCCAGCAGCCAGGTCCAAGGAGGATGGGGCTACACCTTC; CDR3 protein: CASSQVQGGWGYTF
V gene: TRBV18; D gene: -; J gene: TRBJ2-7; clone size: -; CDR3 DNA: TGTGCCAGCTCACCCGGACAGCCTCAGTACTTC; CDR3 protein: CASSPGQPQYF
V gene: TRBV19; D gene: -; J gene: TRBJ2-2; clone size: once; CDR3 DNA: TGTGCCAGTAGTATTGGGCCCGGGGAGCTGTTTTTT; CDR3 protein: CASSIGPGELFF
V gene: TRBV27; D gene: -; J gene: TRBJ2-7; clone size: -; CDR3 DNA: TGTGCCAGCAGTTCTCGACACTACGAGCAGTACTTC; CDR3 protein: CASSSRHYEQYF
V gene: TRBV7-8; D gene: TRBD2; J gene: TRBJ2-2; clone size: -; CDR3 DNA: TGTGCCAGCAGCTTAGGGCTAGCGGGGGATCATAACACCGGGGAGCTGTTTTTT; CDR3 protein: CASSLGLAGDHNTGELFF
V gene: TRBV27; D gene: -; J gene: TRBJ2-3; clone size: -; CDR3 DNA: TGTGCCAGCAGTTTATCTCTTAGCACAGATACGCAGTATTTT; CDR3 protein: CASSLSLSTDTQYF
V gene: TRBV30; D gene: -; J gene: TRBJ1-1; clone size: -; CDR3 DNA: TGTGCCTGGAGGGCAGTTGTGAACACTGAAGCTTTCTTT; CDR3 protein: CAWRAVVNTEAFF
V gene: TRBV28; D gene: TRBD2; J gene: TRBJ2-1; clone size: -; CDR3 DNA: TGTGCCAGCAGTTTGTTAGCGGGGAGGCGTACCTACAATGAGCAGTTCTTC; CDR3 protein: CASSLLAGRRTYNEQFF
V gene: TRBV3-1/TRBV3-2; D gene: -; J gene: TRBJ1-2; clone size: -; CDR3 DNA: TGTGCCAGCAGCCTCCGGGGGGAGGCTGGCTACACCTTC; CDR3 protein: CASSLRGEAGYTF
V gene: TRBV29-1; D gene: -; J gene: TRBJ2-7; clone size: once; CDR3 DNA: TGCAGCGTTGTCCTTATTGAGCCCTACGAGCAGTACTTC; CDR3 protein: CSVVLIEPYEQYF
V gene: TRBV2; D gene: -; J gene: TRBJ2-7; clone size: few; CDR3 DNA: TGTGCCAGCATGACGAAGACAAGCGAGCAGTACTTC; CDR3 protein: CASMTKTSEQYF
V gene: TRBV10-3; D gene: -; J gene: TRBJ2-6; clone size: -; CDR3 DNA: TGTGCCATCGCGCCGTGGTCTGGGGCCAACGTCCTGACTTTC; CDR3 protein: CAIAPWSGANVLTF